Each of the 10 T cell receptor beta chains below was sequenced from the same sample in a study of blood T cells in healthy people across ages. A sample-barcoded 5' primer and a J-beta primer mix were used in a second PCR of roughly 7 to 12 cycles. Via MiXCR, TCRdb re-called the 5' RACE reads, giving one row per CDR3 protein. The data contain more than 1,400,000 distinct CDR3 sequences, 35% to 45% of them singletons. The sample was blood. These receptors were taken from a woman younger than 30 in good health.

Concerning this clonotype itself: An end of the junction does not agree with germline; a read error may underlie this. V and J are TRBV3-1 and TRBJ2-1; either TRBD1 or TRBD2 may fit D (6 bases each). This CDR3 is 17 amino acids long. Germline CDR1 and CDR2: LGHDT and YNNKEL (reference sequence). This chain's CDR3 is CPSSQDGAGGPNNEQFF. The CDR3 DNA sequence: TGTCCCAGCAGCCAAGATGGAGCTGGGGGGCCAAACAATGAGCAGTTCTTC.

This clonotype was counted only a few times. The rearrangement uses TRBV18 and TRBJ1-2; a weak D match, TRBD1 (5 bases). V gave up 2 bases and J gave up 6 bases, with 19 bases separating them. In germline, CDR1 is KGHSH, CDR2 LQKENI. CDR3 length: 16 amino acids. The CDR3 loop is CASSPTPGTESDGYTF. Written as DNA, the CDR3 is TGTGCCAGCTCACCAACCCCCGGGACTGAGTCCGATGGCTACACCTTC.

The J gene is TRBJ2-1, the V gene TRBV6-1; 12 nucleotides line up with TRBD2. The germline gives CDR1 MNHNS, CDR2 SASEGT. The trim removed 1 base at V and 8 bases at J, leaving 21 bases unmatched. This CDR3 has 21 amino acids. The CDR3 loop is CASSEGSGRGLAGGPGDEQFF. The CDR3 DNA sequence: TGTGCCAGCAGTGAAGGAAGCGGCAGGGGGCTAGCGGGAGGGCCAGGAGATGAGCAGTTCTTC.

V gene TRBV4-2 combines with J gene TRBJ2-7; 9 nucleotides line up with TRBD1. CDR1 LGHNA and CDR2 YNFKEQ come from the germline V gene. V shed 1 base and J 0 bases; nucleotides not matched to a gene: 10. The CDR3 covers 18 residues. This chain's CDR3 is CASSQGYAGTGSSYEQYF. The DNA for the CDR3 is TGTGCCAGCAGCCAAGGTTACGCCGGGACAGGGAGCTCCTACGAGCAGTACTTC.

V and J are TRBV7-2 and TRBJ2-3; D remains ambiguous. CDR3 length: 14 residues. Germline CDR1 SGHTA, CDR2 FQGNSA. V was trimmed by 5 bases and J by 0 bases, leaving 9 bases between them. The CDR3 DNA is TGTGCCAGCAGCCCGATGGTCAGCACAGATACGCAGTATTTT. This translates into CASSPMVSTDTQYF. The full variable domain, rest sourced from reference TRBV7-2 and TRBJ2-3, is GAGVSQSPSNKVTEKGKDVELRCDPISGHTALYWYRQSLGQGLEFLIYFQGNSAPDKSGLPSDRFSAERTGGSVSTLTIQRTQQEDSAVYLCASSPMVSTDTQYFGPGTRLTVL.

The chain joins TRBV20-1 to TRBJ2-5; D call uncertain. CDR3 length equals 12 residues. Trimming took 6 bases from V and 11 from J, leaving 19 bases between them. CDR1 DFQATT and CDR2 SNEGSKA come from the germline V gene (reference sequence). CDR3 residues: CSAPREAGEQYF. CDR3 in DNA: TGCAGTGCCCCCCGCGAGGCTGGAGAGCAGTACTTC.

Note on this clonotype: A read error may be the cause here, since a much bigger clone is one base away. The chain has TRBV29-1 and TRBJ2-5, with no clear D. Trimming shortened V by 6 bases and J by 4 bases, and 27 bases separated the two germline ends. Germline lookup yields CDR1 SQVTM and CDR2 ANQGSEA. The CDR3 totals 17 residues. The DNA for the CDR3 is TGCAGCGTACAAACAGATGGGCCAGGCTGGCGTTCAGAGACCCAGTACTTC. Translating it yields CSVQTDGPGWRSETQYF.

The gene calls are TRBV29-1 and TRBJ1-1; D not certain. V was clipped by 3 bases and J by 5 bases, with 16 bases between them. The CDR3 has 14 residues. CDR1 is SQVTM, CDR2 ANQGSEA, per germline. In nucleotides, the CDR3 is TGCAGCGTTGAGGGCCTTCAGGTAGGAACTGAAGCTTTCTTT. Protein product: CSVEGLQVGTEAFF.

The chain carries TRBV5-1 and TRBJ2-1, with a weak D call TRBD2 (7 bases). The CDR3 totals 15 residues. V lost 7 bases and J 9 bases, leaving 23 bases between the germline ends. CDR1 and CDR2 from the germline V gene are SGHRS and YFSETQ. DNA of the CDR3: TGCGCCAGCGCACTACAACCGGGGGAGGGGGGTGAGCAGTTCTTC. Translated: CASALQPGEGGEQFF.

The DNA for the CDR3 is TGTGCCAGCTCCCCCCCCGGGACAGGGGGCCGTACGCAGTATTTT. This gives the protein CASSPPGTGGRTQYF. This chain uses TRBV27 with TRBJ2-3; 12 nucleotides agree with TRBD1. Germline lookup yields CDR1 MNHEY and CDR2 SMNVEV (reference sequence). Trimming at V came to 8 bases and at J to 8 bases, leaving 11 bases not matched to a gene. The CDR3 is 15 residues long.